This passage covers 24 T cell receptor beta chains from one sample sequenced in a study of a mutant IDH1 vaccine in newly diagnosed glioma. Their target antigens are unknown. Profiling relied on immunoSEQ multiplex PCR, and the TCRdb table lists in-frame clones only, not all of them. The table includes approximately 50,000 clones, 85% to 90% detected once. Time point indicated: week 23, last vaccination. A 20-mer mutant IDH1 peptide at 300 ug was injected subcutaneously with topical imiquimod. This specimen consisted of PBMCs, obtained from a glioma patient whose treatment included an IDH1 peptide vaccine. Every receptor here comes from a man in his forties or fifties with glioma.

V is TRBV28 and J is TRBJ2-7; TRBD2 matches 7 bases. Germline V CDR1 and CDR2: MDHEN, SYDVKM. CDR3 length equals 12 residues. After removal of 8 bases from V and 2 bases from J, the junction contained 3 bases not matched to a gene. DNA for the CDR3: TGTGCCAGCCGGGGGGAGCCCTACGAGCAGTACTTC. Its translation: CASRGEPYEQYF. Looking up the rest from reference TRBV28 and TRBJ2-7 gives the full variable domain: DVKVTQSSRYLVKRTGEKVFLECVQDMDHENMFWYRQDPGLGLRLIYFSYDVKMKEKGDIPEGYSVSREKKERFSLILESASTNQTSMYLCASRGEPYEQYFGPGTRLTVT.

V usage is TRBV20-1 and J usage is TRBJ1-5; D unresolved. The CDR3 contains 9 residues. Per germline, CDR1 DFQATT and CDR2 SNEGSKA (reference sequence). The V end lost 6 bases, the J end lost 3 bases, and 0 bases lay between the germline ends. The CDR3 loop is CSANQPQHF. The CDR3 nucleotides are TGCAGTGCCAATCAGCCCCAGCATTTT.

The chain links TRBV18 to TRBJ1-2; weak D call: TRBD1 (5 bases). This CDR3 contains 14 residues. Looked up from germline, CDR1 is KGHSH and CDR2 is LQKENI. V was cut by 3 bases and J by 2 bases, with 10 bases left in between. This chain's CDR3 is CASSPLRENYGYTF. CDR3 sequence (DNA): TGTGCCAGCTCACCCCTCAGGGAAAACTATGGCTACACCTTC.

This clone was seen a single time. The chain recombines TRBV7-2 with TRBJ2-7; 10 nucleotides match TRBD2. CDR1 and CDR2 from the germline V gene are SGHTA and FQGNSA. The trim removed 4 bases at V and 0 bases at J, leaving 6 bases unmatched. CDR3 length: 16 amino acids. CDR3 loop: CASSSGLAVFSYEQYF. The CDR3, as DNA: TGTGCCAGCAGCTCAGGACTAGCGGTCTTCTCCTACGAGCAGTACTTC.

This chain joins TRBV4-2 and TRBJ2-1; D tentatively fits TRBD1 or TRBD2 (7 bases each). Germline-derived CDR1 and CDR2 are LGHNA and YNFKEQ. V lost 1 base to trimming and J lost 3 bases, with 16 bases between them. The CDR3 consists of 17 residues. The DNA of the CDR3 is TGTGCCAGCAGCCAAGGGGGGGGACAGCGGGGCTACAATGAGCAGTTCTTC. Translation gives CASSQGGGQRGYNEQFF.

The chain recombines TRBV15 with TRBJ2-7, with D possibly matching TRBD2 (6 bases). V lost 0 bases and J lost 2, with 11 bases in between. Germline V gives CDR1 LNHNV, CDR2 YYDKDF (reference sequence). CDR3 length: 15 residues. The CDR3 bases are TGTGCCACCAGCAGAGACGGGGGTCTTCCCTACGAGCAGTACTTC. The encoded protein is CATSRDGGLPYEQYF.

The CDR3 DNA reads TGTGCCAGCAGTTACGGGCGGCCGACTGAAGCTTTCTTT. It translates to CASSYGRPTEAFF. V usage is TRBV6-6 and J usage is TRBJ1-1; D is unresolved. The V gene's germline CDR1 is MNHNY and CDR2 SVGAGI (reference sequence). V lost 2 bases, J lost 5 bases, and 9 bases lay in between. This CDR3 has 13 residues.

This clone appeared once. The CDR3 region has the DNA TGTGCCAGCAGCCAACTAGCGTCCCATGAGCAGTTCTTC. Residues: CASSQLASHEQFF. The rearrangement links TRBV5-4 to TRBJ2-1, with 7 positions matching TRBD2. Unmatched junction bases numbered 6, after V lost 4 bases and J lost 8 bases. Germline lookup yields CDR1 SGHNT and CDR2 YYREEE (reference sequence). This CDR3 is 13 amino acids long.

This chain links TRBV5-1 with TRBJ2-2; maybe TRBD1 (6 bases). Germline lookup yields CDR1 SGHRS and CDR2 YFSETQ. The CDR3 sequence is 16 residues long. V lost 2 bases and J 4 bases, leaving 15 bases between the germline ends. The CDR3 reads CASSLGTSDITGELFF. The DNA of the CDR3 is TGCGCCAGCAGCTTAGGGACATCGGATATCACCGGGGAGCTGTTTTTT.

The CDR3 protein is CASSLVSGSYEFTVYNEQFF. In DNA form, the CDR3 reads TGTGCCAGCAGCTTAGTATCTGGTTCGTATGAGTTTACCGTCTACAATGAGCAGTTCTTC. V is TRBV7-8 and J is TRBJ2-1, with unresolved D. Trimming shortened V by 1 base and J by 3 bases, and 25 bases separated the two germline ends. In germline, CDR1 is SGHVS, CDR2 FQNEAQ. The CDR3 has 20 residues.

V gene TRBV28 combines with J gene TRBJ2-5; 8 nucleotides agree with TRBD2. This CDR3 spans 15 amino acids. Germline-derived CDR1 and CDR2 are MDHEN and SYDVKM. After removal of 3 bases from V and 7 bases from J, the junction contained 10 bases not matched to a gene. The CDR3 bases are TGTGCCAGCAGTTTCGTGTCTAGCGGGTCTCGGACCCAGTACTTC. Protein product: CASSFVSSGSRTQYF.

The genes are TRBV5-4 and TRBJ1-4, with D perhaps TRBD1 (5 bases). CDR1 SGHNT and CDR2 YYREEE come from the germline V gene (reference sequence). The V and J ends lost 4 bases and 0 bases respectively, with 10 bases between them. CDR3 length equals 15 residues. The CDR3 bases are TGTGCCAGCAGCCCGAGGGGTGCAACTAATGAAAAACTGTTTTTT. Translated: CASSPRGATNEKLFF.

This clone was observed a single time. The DNA for the CDR3 is TGTGCCAGCAGTTACTCGGCCGTCTCGGACTATGGCTACACCTTC. Its translation is CASSYSAVSDYGYTF. V usage is TRBV6-5 and J usage is TRBJ1-2; D gene uncertain. The germline V gene encodes CDR1 MNHEY and CDR2 SVGAGI. With 0 bases removed from V and 3 bases from J, the gap between germline ends came to 11 bases. CDR3 length equals 15 residues.

The chain carries TRBV19 and TRBJ1-1; 7 nucleotides agree with TRBD1. This CDR3 is 16 amino acids long. J lost 0 bases, V lost 4 bases, and 8 bases had no gene match. Germline CDR1 LNHDA, CDR2 SQIVND (reference sequence). Written as DNA, the CDR3 is TGTGCCAGTAGTAGCCCGGGACAGCCCGTGAACACTGAAGCTTTCTTT. It yields the protein CASSSPGQPVNTEAFF.

This rearrangement joins TRBV4-3 to TRBJ1-5; D is perhaps TRBD1 (6 bases). The length of the CDR3 is 17 residues. Germline lookup yields CDR1 LGHNA and CDR2 YSLEER. Trimming left V 1 base short and J 2 bases short, with 15 bases between. CDR3 sequence (DNA): TGCGCCAGCAGCCAAGCTCCCTACAGGGTCGGCAATCAGCCCCAGCATTTT. Its protein product is CASSQAPYRVGNQPQHF.

The rearrangement uses TRBV19 and TRBJ1-1; D not certain. Germline V CDR1 and CDR2: LNHDA, SQIVND (reference sequence). Trimming removed 2 bases at V and 1 base at J, with 17 bases between. This CDR3 has 17 residues. The CDR3 sequence: CASSILPAYGKNTEAFF. CDR3 DNA: TGTGCCAGTAGTATACTCCCCGCGTACGGAAAGAACACTGAAGCTTTCTTT.

This chain links TRBV7-9 with TRBJ1-2; D not certain. In germline, CDR1 is SEHNR, CDR2 FQNEAQ (reference sequence). V was clipped by 2 bases and J by 4 bases, with 14 bases between them. The CDR3 loop spans 15 amino acids. CDR3 region: CASSLLGISGYGYTF. In DNA form, the CDR3 reads TGTGCCAGCAGCTTATTAGGAATAAGCGGCTATGGCTACACCTTC.

The CDR3 DNA sequence: TGTGCCAGCAGCCCGCTACAGGGAGACTACGAGCAGTACTTC. It specifies CASSPLQGDYEQYF. The rearrangement joins TRBV7-7 to TRBJ2-7; a weak D match, TRBD1 (6 bases). Trimming took 5 bases from V and 3 from J, leaving 14 bases between them. CDR3 length: 14 amino acids. From germline, CDR1 is SSHAT and CDR2 FNYEAQ (reference sequence). The complete variable domain, with remaining parts taken from reference TRBV7-7 and TRBJ2-7, reads GAGVSQSPRYKVTKRGQDVTLRCDPISSHATLYWYQQALGQGPEFLTYFNYEAQPDKSGLPSDRFSAERPEGSISTLTIQRTEQRDSAMYRCASSPLQGDYEQYFGPGTRLTVT.

The rearrangement uses TRBV7-2 and TRBJ2-3; D remains unclear. The germline V gene encodes CDR1 SGHTA and CDR2 FQGNSA. V was clipped by 6 bases and J by 2 bases, with 12 bases between them. CDR3 length: 14 residues. CDR3 in amino acids: CASSGLDFTDTQYF. The CDR3 DNA follows: TGTGCCAGCAGTGGCCTAGACTTCACAGATACGCAGTATTTT.

Turning to this clone: At one end the junction does not follow the germline gene, possibly because of a read error. The gene calls are TRBV2 and TRBJ2-2; weak D call: TRBD2 (5 bases). Per the germline V gene, CDR1 is SNHLY and CDR2 is FYNNEI. The CDR3 contains 13 residues. Here the CDR3 DNA reads TGTGCCAGCTGTGAGGACTACACCGGGGAGCTGTTTTTT. Protein sequence: CASCEDYTGELFF.

J is TRBJ2-5 and V is TRBV27, with D possibly being TRBD1 or TRBD2 (5 bases each). The CDR3 runs 13 residues. Germline values: CDR1 MNHEY, CDR2 SMNVEV (reference sequence). With 8 bases removed from V and 1 base from J, the gap between germline ends came to 11 bases. In DNA, the CDR3 is TGTGCCAGCCGGGACCCGGGCCAAGAGACCCAGTACTTC. It codes for CASRDPGQETQYF.

The genes are TRBV7-2 and TRBJ2-7; TRBD1 might be the D (5 bases). The germline gives CDR1 SGHTA, CDR2 FQGNSA. V was shortened by 0 bases and J by 6 bases, with 12 bases between the two germline ends. This CDR3 has 14 residues. CDR3 in amino acids: CASSLANGQGEQYF. The CDR3 DNA reads as TGTGCCAGCAGCTTAGCGAACGGGCAGGGCGAGCAGTACTTC. Drawing the rest from reference TRBV7-2 and TRBJ2-7, the complete variable domain is GAGVSQSPSNKVTEKGKDVELRCDPISGHTALYWYRQSLGQGLEFLIYFQGNSAPDKSGLPSDRFSAERTGGSVSTLTIQRTQQEDSAVYLCASSLANGQGEQYFGPGTRLTVT.

V gene TRBV7-3 combines with J gene TRBJ1-1; D is unclear. Germline V gives CDR1 SGHTA, CDR2 FQGTGA. The V end was cut by 6 bases, the J end by 0 bases, with 5 bases between. CDR3 length: 12 residues. In DNA form, the CDR3 reads TGTGCCAGCAGTACAGTGAACACTGAAGCTTTCTTT. Protein: CASSTVNTEAFF. The complete variable domain, with remaining parts taken from reference TRBV7-3 and TRBJ1-1, reads GAGVSQTPSNKVTEKGKYVELRCDPISGHTALYWYRQSLGQGPEFLIYFQGTGAADDSGLPNDRFFAVRPEGSVSTLKIQRTERGDSAVYLCASSTVNTEAFFGQGTRLTVV.

The rearrangement links TRBV2 to TRBJ1-5, with a possible D match to TRBD1 (5 bases). Germline V CDR1 and CDR2: SNHLY, FYNNEI. Between the trimmed V and J ends, which lost 4 bases and 2 bases, there was a span of 18 bases. The CDR3 length is 17 residues. This CDR3 reads CASSAGRPGIGNQPQHF. CDR3 sequence (DNA): TGTGCCAGCAGTGCGGGGCGACCGGGGATTGGCAATCAGCCCCAGCATTTT.